This T cell receptor (beta chain) was found in a study of CD8 T cells in ankylosing spondylitis. Findings and caveats of the study: Seemingly characteristic of ankylosing spondylitis blood was a TCR beta motif consisting of 7 or 8 highly homologous variants.

Trimming left V 7 bases short and J 0 bases short, with 21 bases between. The CDR3 length is 17 residues. Per the germline V gene, CDR1 is MNHEY and CDR2 is SVGEGT. It was by quantitative 5'-RACE with molecular barcodes that TCR beta libraries were made. TCRdb re-called the 5' RACE reads through MiXCR, storing one row per CDR3 protein. This table has tens of thousands of distinct CDR3 sequences, approximately 10% appearing once. Of note for this clonotype: Antigen unknown.

V gene TRBV6-2 or TRBV6-3 combines with J gene TRBJ1-1; perhaps TRBD1 as D (5 bases). What was sequenced was blood, either unsorted or a sorted T cell fraction (not recorded which). This TCR came from a male donor with ankylosing spondylitis or in good health (not recorded which). The CDR3 DNA reads as TGTGCCAGCATCAAACGTCTCTTGGGGGTTATGAACACTGAAGCTTTCTTT. Its protein product is CASIKRLLGVMNTEAFF.